This T cell receptor (beta chain) was sequenced for a study of blood T cell repertoires in COVID-19. Study at large: Both acute and convalescent COVID-19 samples were obtained from the United States, Italy and Spain.

Unmatched junction bases numbered 8, after V lost 5 bases and J lost 4 bases. This CDR3 comprises 14 residues. The V gene's germline CDR1 is SGHNT and CDR2 YENEEA. Cohorts were determined from participant-reported clinical history. Two negative PCRs, clearance, or symptom resolution had been documented for recovered Cohort 3 donors. Source study methods: Researchers report that nucleated cell counts were estimated from reference gene primer amplification. The table came from immunoSEQ multiplex PCR; TCRdb's copy has only in-frame clones and leaves some out. The V and J calls and clone size were taken over from that table, and D and trimming were inferred from the DNA. This sample has some 490,000 clones, with approximately 86% found just once.

The source material was PBMCs or T cells enriched from blood (not recorded which). This TCR derives from a woman in her sixties who had recovered from COVID-19. The V and J genes are TRBV11-3 and TRBJ2-7; 7 nucleotides align to TRBD1. The CDR3 loop reads CASSPRDSNYEQYF. CDR3 coding DNA: TGTGCCAGCAGCCCCCGGGACAGCAATTACGAGCAGTACTTC.